The rows below give T cell receptor beta chains drawn from one sample of a study of cytomegalovirus exposure and HLA in healthy donors. Profiling relied on immunoSEQ multiplex PCR, and the TCRdb table lists in-frame clones only, not all of them. The repertoire holds about 130,000 clones, with around four fifths as singletons. Input material: PBMCs. These receptors were collected from a boy aged 2 to 9 in good health and CMV-seronegative. CDR3s include the opening cysteine and the closing phenylalanine or tryptophan. A D gene is named only where the DNA matches it firmly. Clone size is given for some rows only: seen once, a few or many times, or a class if the clone is expanded.

length	V	D	size	J	CDR3	DNA
13	TRBV12-5	TRBD1	-	TRBJ2-7	CASGLGRDSEQYF	TGTGCTAGTGGTTTAGGACGGGACAGCGAGCAGTACTTC
13	TRBV4-1	TRBD1	-	TRBJ1-5	CASSWTGGQPQHF	TGCGCCAGCAGCTGGACAGGGGGCCAGCCCCAGCATTTT
15	TRBV7-2	-	-	TRBJ1-2	CASSLDGADYYGYTF	TGTGCCAGCAGCTTAGATGGGGCTGACTACTATGGCTACACCTTC
14	TRBV25-1	TRBD1	-	TRBJ1-2	CASSSRDRNYGYTF	TGTGCCAGCAGTTCAAGGGACAGGAACTATGGCTACACCTTC
15	TRBV6-4	TRBD2	-	TRBJ2-3	CASSSVAGGTDTQYF	TGTGCCAGCAGTAGCGTAGCGGGGGGCACAGATACGCAGTATTTT
18	TRBV4-2	TRBD2	-	TRBJ2-3	CASSQDTAGGRGGDTQYF	TGTGCCAGCAGCCAAGATACCGCGGGAGGCAGAGGTGGGGATACGCAGTATTTT
15	TRBV7-9	-	-	TRBJ1-1	CASNGAGVTNTEAFF	TGTGCCAGCAACGGGGCGGGAGTAACGAACACTGAAGCTTTCTTT
14	TRBV5-4	-	once	TRBJ1-1	CASRRDLMNTEAFF	TGTGCCAGCAGGCGGGATCTCATGAACACTGAAGCTTTCTTT
11	TRBV10-1	-	-	TRBJ1-5	CASKRFQPQHF	TGCGCCAGCAAGAGATTTCAGCCCCAGCATTTT
13	TRBV15	-	-	TRBJ2-2	CATSRNRAGELFF	TGTGCCACCAGCAGAAACCGGGCCGGGGAGCTGTTTTTT
14	TRBV19	-	few	TRBJ1-2	CASSMRGSAYGYTF	TGTGCCAGTAGTATGAGAGGCAGCGCCTATGGCTACACCTTC
16	TRBV19	TRBD1	-	TRBJ2-6	CASTGQGPSGANVLTF	TGTGCCAGTACTGGACAGGGTCCCTCTGGGGCCAACGTCCTGACTTTC
17	TRBV27	-	-	TRBJ2-2	CASLRGAGRSNTGELFF	TGTGCCAGCCTGCGTGGCGCGGGACGCTCGAACACCGGGGAGCTGTTTTTT
17	TRBV5-6	TRBD1	-	TRBJ2-3	CASSSTGEGQGMDTQYF	TGTGCCAGCAGCTCGACCGGGGAGGGACAGGGGATGGATACGCAGTATTTT
16	TRBV7-9	-	-	TRBJ1-2	CASSSEISAGFGGYTF	TGTGCCAGCAGCTCCGAGATATCAGCGGGGTTCGGTGGCTACACCTTC
14	TRBV29-1	TRBD2	-	TRBJ2-1	CSVWGLGRHNEQFF	TGCAGCGTCTGGGGACTAGGTCGCCACAATGAGCAGTTCTTC
15	TRBV15	-	once	TRBJ1-5	CATSEGRTSNQPQHF	TGTGCCACCAGCGAGGGGAGGACTAGCAATCAGCCCCAGCATTTT
16	TRBV4-1	TRBD1	-	TRBJ1-5	CASSQVTGQGDQPQHF	TGCGCCAGCAGCCAAGTTACGGGACAGGGCGATCAGCCCCAGCATTTT
11	TRBV5-8	-	few	TRBJ2-1	CASSFRDEQFF	TGTGCCAGCAGCTTCCGCGATGAGCAGTTCTTC
20	TRBV12-5	TRBD2	-	TRBJ2-1	CASGLSPGLAGPSSYNEQFF	TGTGCTAGTGGTTTGTCTCCGGGACTAGCGGGGCCTAGCTCCTACAATGAGCAGTTCTTC